The 5 T cell receptor beta chains presented below share a single source sample, sequenced in a study of T cells in Graves' hyperthyroidism and ophthalmopathy. Amplified regions were TCR beta CDR3 sequences from RNA transcripts. RT-PCR in the first round (using the HTBI primer set) targeted the TCR CDR3. MiXCR was run by TCRdb on the multiplex PCR reads, yielding one entry per CDR3 protein. The sample yields about 160,000 distinct CDR3 sequences, about 9.4% seen once. Sequencing used blood. The receptors shown here come from a woman between 18 and 29 years old with Graves' hyperthyroidism that later progressed to Graves' ophthalmopathy.

This clonotype was seen repeatedly, ten times or more. The rearrangement uses TRBV6-1 and TRBJ2-1; TRBD2 is a possible D gene (6 bases). The CDR3 consists of 16 residues. CDR1 and CDR2 from the germline V gene are MNHNS and SASEGT. The ends were cut back, 6 bases at V and 0 bases at J, with 15 bases in the middle. CDR3 residues: CASRREPLSSYNEQFF. In DNA, the CDR3 is TGTGCCAGCAGACGGGAGCCGTTAAGCTCCTACAATGAGCAGTTCTTC.

This clonotype was recorded many times. This rearrangement joins TRBV6-1 to TRBJ1-6, with TRBD1 matching over 7 bases. Germline lookup yields CDR1 MNHNS and CDR2 SASEGT. The trim removed 6 bases at V and 6 bases at J, leaving 8 bases unmatched. CDR3 length: 15 amino acids. The CDR3 loop reads CASRKQGISNSPLHF. For the CDR3, the DNA is TGTGCCAGCAGAAAACAGGGGATCAGTAATTCACCCCTCCACTTT.

This clonotype showed up many times. The rearrangement uses TRBV5-1 and TRBJ2-7; 7 nucleotides align to TRBD2. CDR3 length: 15 residues. Germline CDR1 and CDR2: SGHRS and YFSETQ. With 1 base clipped from V and 5 bases from J, the junction kept 9 bases outside the gene matches. The CDR3 coding sequence is TGCGCCAGCAGCTTGACTGGGCGGGAGACCCACGAGCAGTACTTC. Translating it yields CASSLTGRETHEQYF.

The V call is TRBV12-3 or TRBV12-4, the J call TRBJ1-5, with TRBD1 identical over 8 bases. V shed 5 bases and J 12 bases; nucleotides not matched to a gene: 9. The length of the CDR3 is 13 residues. The CDR3 DNA follows: TGTGCCAGCAGTCAGACAGGGGATCGGCTCCAGCATTTT. Translating it yields CASSQTGDRLQHF.

This clonotype was counted ten times or more. The genes are TRBV30 and TRBJ1-6; D remains unclear. Trimming shortened V by 3 bases and J by 4 bases, and 4 bases separated the two germline ends. Germline V lookup: CDR1 GTSNPN, CDR2 SVGIG (reference sequence). The CDR3 runs to 12 residues. The CDR3 loop is CAWRQYNSPLHF. CDR3 nucleotides: TGTGCCTGGAGACAGTATAATTCACCCCTCCACTTT.